This T cell receptor (beta chain) was sequenced for a study of blood T cell repertoires in COVID-19. About the research overall: PBMCs, B-cell-depleted T cells, or T cells were the source of the cDNA or gDNA that made up the material.

Authors' methods: It was from reference gene primer amplification that nucleated cell counts were estimated. Sequencing used immunoSEQ multiplex PCR; TCRdb keeps in-frame clones, though not all of them. V and J calls and clone size are copied from that table; D and trimming were computed from the DNA. The sample records about 250,000 clones, about 90% being singletons. This CDR3 is built from 15 residues. The V and J ends lost 0 bases and 4 bases respectively, with 10 bases between them. CDR1 and CDR2 (germline): SGHRS, YFSETQ. A single count supports this clone. The TCR comes from a man aged 18 to 30 with active or convalescent COVID-19. Sequenced material: peripheral blood. V usage is TRBV5-1 and J usage is TRBJ1-4; tentatively, D is TRBD1 (5 bases). The CDR3 region has the DNA TGCGCCAGCAGCTTGGCCGCCGGACATAATGAAAAACTGTTTTTT. Amino acid sequence: CASSLAAGHNEKLFF.